This T cell receptor (beta chain) was identified during a study of OX40 agonist ivuxolimab in advanced cancers. About the study: Patients were dosed with the agonistic anti-OX40 (CD134) antibody ivuxolimab. Findings of the study overall: Low clonal expansion, among the lowest seen, marked partial responders at 0.1-3.0 mg/kg. CD4+ and CD8+ blood T cells expanded clonally by week 6 at 0.1 to 3.0 mg/kg.

Sequencing used immunoSEQ multiplex PCR; TCRdb keeps in-frame clones, though not all of them. The sample has some 57,000 clones, over 80% seen once. The germline gives CDR1 SGHVS, CDR2 FNYEAQ. The V end was cut by 5 bases, the J end by 7 bases, with 14 bases between. CDR3 length: 14 amino acids. Details on this clone: Its target is unknown.

This TCR came from an adult with an advanced solid tumor such as melanoma, head and neck, liver or kidney cancer. Source: CD4+ or CD8+ T cells sorted from blood, taken in a trial of the OX40 agonist ivuxolimab. The chain recombines TRBV7-6 with TRBJ1-4, with D maybe TRBD1 (5 bases). CDR3 sequence: CASSRRGQGEKLFF. The CDR3 bases are TGTGCCAGCAGCAGACGTGGACAAGGTGAAAAACTGTTTTTT.